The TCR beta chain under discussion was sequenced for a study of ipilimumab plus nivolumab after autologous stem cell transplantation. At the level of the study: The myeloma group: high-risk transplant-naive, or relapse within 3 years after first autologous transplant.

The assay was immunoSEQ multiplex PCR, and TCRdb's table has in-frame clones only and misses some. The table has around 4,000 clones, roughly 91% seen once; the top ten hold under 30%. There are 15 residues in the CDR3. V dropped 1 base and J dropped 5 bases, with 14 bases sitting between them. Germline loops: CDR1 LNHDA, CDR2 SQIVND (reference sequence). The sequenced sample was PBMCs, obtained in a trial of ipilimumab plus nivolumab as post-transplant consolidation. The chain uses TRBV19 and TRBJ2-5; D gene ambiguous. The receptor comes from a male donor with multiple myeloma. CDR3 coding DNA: TGTGCCAGTAGTATAGCGGGCCAACACGGGGAGACCCAGTACTTC. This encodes CASSIAGQHGETQYF. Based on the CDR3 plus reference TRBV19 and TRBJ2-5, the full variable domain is DGGITQSPKYLFRKEGQNVTLSCEQNLNHDAMYWYRQDPGQGLRLIYYSQIVNDFQKGDIAEGYSVSREKKESFPLTVTSAQKNPTAFYLCASSIAGQHGETQYFGPGTRLLVL.